The 15 T cell receptor beta chains reported below all come from one sample, sequenced in a study of CD8 T cells in Susac syndrome. A quantity of roughly 0.5 to 1 ug RNA underwent reverse transcription using random hexamers. TCRdb re-derived calls from the immunoSEQ multiplex PCR reads in MiXCR, one entry per CDR3 protein. The sample holds 70,000 or so distinct CDR3 sequences, 85% to 95% seen once. The sequencing input was CD8+ T cells from PBMCs. The receptors stem from a human donor with multiple sclerosis.

J is TRBJ2-3 and V is TRBV29-1; D tentatively reads TRBD1 or TRBD2 (5 bases each). Trimming cost V 1 base and J 1 base, with 9 bases left between them. The V gene's germline CDR1 is SQVTM and CDR2 ANQGSEA. This CDR3 comprises 14 residues. In DNA, the CDR3 is TGCAGCGTTGAAGGAGGGGTGGGCACAGATACGCAGTATTTT. Translated, it gives CSVEGGVGTDTQYF.

The chain uses TRBV15 and TRBJ2-3; a possible D gene is TRBD2 (6 bases). Trimming cost V 6 bases and J 2 bases, with 15 bases left between them. CDR1 and CDR2 (germline): LNHNV, YYDKDF (reference sequence). CDR3 length equals 15 residues. CDR3 sequence (DNA): TGTGCCACCAGAGGCCTAGCGACCGACACAGATACGCAGTATTTT. Its translation is CATRGLATDTDTQYF.

The rearrangement links TRBV4-1 to TRBJ2-7, with D unclear. V dropped 2 bases and J dropped 4 bases, with 18 bases sitting between them. This CDR3 region has 16 residues. The V gene's germline CDR1 is MGHRA and CDR2 YSYEKL. Written as DNA, the CDR3 is TGCGCCAGCAGCCAATTCACCGCAGGTACTATTTACGAGCAGTACTTC. This encodes CASSQFTAGTIYEQYF.

The V gene is TRBV6-6, the J gene TRBJ1-1, with a tentative D call TRBD1 (5 bases). Between the trimmed V and J ends, which lost 0 bases and 8 bases, there was a span of 10 bases. The germline gives CDR1 MNHNY, CDR2 SVGAGI (reference sequence). CDR3 length: 13 residues. The CDR3 is CASSYSAGTEAFF. The CDR3 nucleotides are TGTGCCAGCAGTTACTCGGCCGGGACCGAAGCTTTCTTT.

The rearrangement uses TRBV13 and TRBJ2-1; TRBD2 matches at 10 bases. This CDR3 contains 17 residues. CDR1 and CDR2 from the germline V gene are PRHDT and FYEKMQ (reference sequence). V shed 4 bases and J 3 bases; nucleotides not matched to a gene: 9. DNA for the CDR3: TGTGCCAGCAGCTACCTAGCAGCGGGAGGGATCTACAATGAGCAGTTCTTC. Translating it yields CASSYLAAGGIYNEQFF.

The CDR3 nucleotides are TGTGCCAGCAGCGTAGAGGGGGACACTGAAGCTTTCTTT. Protein product: CASSVEGDTEAFF. The chain joins TRBV9 to TRBJ1-1; a weak D match, TRBD1 (6 bases). Trimming stripped 0 bases from V and 3 bases from J, with 6 bases between. From germline, CDR1 is SGDLS and CDR2 YYNGEE. The CDR3 loop spans 13 amino acids.

The genes are TRBV27 and TRBJ1-2; perhaps TRBD1 as D (6 bases). Germline-derived CDR1 and CDR2 are MNHEY and SMNVEV (reference sequence). The CDR3 spans 14 residues. V lost 6 bases and J 4 bases, leaving 15 bases between the germline ends. The CDR3 is CASRSSGGAYGYTF. Written as DNA, the CDR3 is TGTGCCAGCAGGTCGTCGGGGGGGGCCTATGGCTACACCTTC.

This chain connects TRBV30 to TRBJ1-1; no definite D call. The germline gives CDR1 GTSNPN, CDR2 SVGIG (reference sequence). There are 13 residues in the CDR3. V was clipped by 0 bases and J by 1 base, with 6 bases between them. The CDR3 DNA sequence: TGTGCCTGGAGTGTGACCTGGAACACTGAAGCTTTCTTT. It translates to CAWSVTWNTEAFF.

The CDR3 DNA reads as TGTGCCGCAACAGGGGGCGGGACTGAAGCTTTCTTT. Protein: CAATGGGTEAFF. The chain carries TRBV28 and TRBJ1-1, with 9 nucleotides matching TRBD1. CDR3 length: 12 amino acids. Germline loops: CDR1 MDHEN, CDR2 SYDVKM. Germline trimming cut 11 bases from V and 5 bases from J; bases unmatched to any gene: 6.

The chain joins TRBV29-1 to TRBJ2-1; 8 bases are shared with TRBD2. J gave up 0 bases and V 7 bases, and 8 bases lay outside the gene matches. The CDR3 runs 15 residues. The V gene's germline CDR1 is SQVTM and CDR2 ANQGSEA. CDR3 sequence: CSAGGGTSSYNEQFF. The CDR3 DNA reads as TGCAGCGCTGGGGGAGGGACTAGCTCCTACAATGAGCAGTTCTTC.

The chain couples TRBV4-1 to TRBJ2-2; no firm D call. The V end was cut by 1 base, the J end by 5 bases, with 5 bases between. In germline, CDR1 is MGHRA, CDR2 YSYEKL. The CDR3 runs to 13 residues. The CDR3 DNA is TGCGCCAGCAGCCAAGGCGTAACCGGGGAGCTGTTTTTT. Residues: CASSQGVTGELFF.

The gene calls are TRBV20-1 and TRBJ2-1; D unresolved. Germline lookup yields CDR1 DFQATT and CDR2 SNEGSKA (reference sequence). V was cut by 3 bases and J by 0 bases, with 9 bases left in between. The CDR3 is made up of 14 amino acids. The CDR3 bases are TGCAGTGCTAGGCCGCGGAGCTCCTACAATGAGCAGTTCTTC. Its protein is CSARPRSSYNEQFF.

This chain joins TRBV29-1 and TRBJ2-7, with a tentative D call TRBD1 (6 bases). The CDR3 is made up of 17 amino acids. Looked up from germline, CDR1 is SQVTM and CDR2 is ANQGSEA. The germline V and J ends were trimmed by 1 base and 3 bases, with 22 bases remaining between them. CDR3 nucleotides: TGCAGCGTTGAAGCCCACGAAACAGGGTACGGTGGCTACGAGCAGTACTTC. This sequence encodes CSVEAHETGYGGYEQYF.

The chain couples TRBV3-1 to TRBJ2-3; D possibly corresponds to TRBD2 (6 bases). The V end was cut by 4 bases, the J end by 6 bases, with 17 bases between. The CDR3 contains 15 residues. Germline V lookup: CDR1 LGHDT, CDR2 YNNKEL (reference sequence). The CDR3 DNA reads TGTGCCAGCAGCCCCGGGGCGGGAACCCGGGATACGCAGTATTTT. This sequence encodes CASSPGAGTRDTQYF.

This clonotype was seen a single time. This chain joins TRBV2 and TRBJ1-1; D gene unclear. The V end was cut by 9 bases, the J end by 9 bases, with 8 bases between. The germline gives CDR1 SNHLY, CDR2 FYNNEI. This CDR3 is built from 9 residues. CDR3 bases: TGTGCCAGTCCTGATAAAGCTTTCTTT. It is translated as CASPDKAFF.